The next 15 T cell receptor beta chains were all read from a single sample in a study of cytomegalovirus exposure and HLA in healthy donors (dated by TCRdb to about 2017). Library creation used the immunoSEQ multiplex PCR assay. For the multiplex PCR, a mixture combining 60 forward primers for TCR Vbeta segments and 13 reverse primers for TCR Jbeta segments was used. TCRdb took this table from immuneACCESS and kept in-frame rearrangements with V and J called. Such tables lack part of the clones; where checked against another copy, unresolved V genes explain under half of the gap, and the rest is unexplained. The sample includes 250,000 to 350,000 clones, with roughly 90% observed a single time. Clones ranked in the top ten supply roughly 2.3% of the sample. Sequencing was performed on PBMCs. These receptors were collected from a woman under 30 in good health and CMV-seronegative.

The chain couples TRBV4-1 to TRBJ2-7, with D possibly TRBD2 on 6 matching bases. From germline, CDR1 is MGHRA and CDR2 YSYEKL. V was shortened by 1 base and J by 3 bases, with 22 bases between the two germline ends. CDR3 length: 18 amino acids. CDR3 nucleotide sequence: TGCGCCAGCAGCCAAGTCGGAGGGCACGGGATGAGCGGCTACGAGCAGTACTTC. Protein sequence: CASSQVGGHGMSGYEQYF.

The chain is built from TRBV19 and TRBJ2-3, with TRBD2 matching over 10 bases. Trimming took 3 bases from V and 0 from J; bases not matched to a gene: 12. The CDR3 runs 19 residues. Per germline, CDR1 LNHDA and CDR2 SQIVND (reference sequence). CDR3 in amino acids: CASSIQPSGGSTSTDTQYF. The CDR3 DNA reads as TGTGCCAGTAGTATTCAACCTAGCGGGGGATCCACTAGCACAGATACGCAGTATTTT.

With respect to this clone: Distinct nucleotide sequences in the sample also encode this CDR3. The chain combines TRBV2 with TRBJ1-3; D gene uncertain. Trimming removed 7 bases from V and 4 bases from J, with 17 bases in between. There are 15 residues in the CDR3. Per the germline V gene, CDR1 is SNHLY and CDR2 is FYNNEI. CDR3 amino acids: CASTPAGGTGNTIYF. DNA of the CDR3: TGTGCCAGCACCCCGGCCGGAGGAACCGGAAACACCATATATTTT. The variable domain in full, with the rest retrieved from reference TRBV2 and TRBJ1-3, is EPEVTQTPSHQVTQMGQEVILRCVPISNHLYFYWYRQILGQKVEFLVSFYNNEISEKSEIFDDQFSVERPDGSNFTLKIRSTKLEDSAMYFCASTPAGGTGNTIYFGEGSWLTVV.

The CDR3 spells CASSLDTFEAFF. The CDR3 region has the DNA TGCGCCAGCAGCTTGGACACATTTGAAGCTTTCTTT. This chain links TRBV5-1 with TRBJ1-1; no clear D gene. The germline gives CDR1 SGHRS, CDR2 YFSETQ. Trimming pared 0 bases from V and 7 bases from J, leaving 7 bases between. This CDR3 is built from 12 residues. Full variable domain (rest looked up from reference TRBV5-1 and TRBJ1-1): KAGVTQTPRYLIKTRGQQVTLSCSPISGHRSVSWYQQTPGQGLQFLFEYFSETQRNKGNFPGRFSGRQFSNSRSEMNVSTLELGDSALYLCASSLDTFEAFFGQGTRLTVV.

The chain has TRBV11-1 and TRBJ2-1, with D perhaps TRBD2 (5 bases). Germline CDR1 SGHAT, CDR2 FQDESV (reference sequence). The CDR3 has 13 residues. Trimming pared 1 base from V and 15 bases from J, leaving 16 bases between. The CDR3 loop is CASSLGGSVVRFF. DNA of the CDR3: TGTGCCAGCAGCTTAGGAGGGTCGGTAGTGCGGTTCTTC.

The rearrangement joins TRBV29-1 to TRBJ1-2, with D perhaps matching TRBD1 (6 bases). V was pared by 2 bases and J by 4 bases, with 20 bases between. There are 16 residues in the CDR3. CDR1 SQVTM and CDR2 ANQGSEA come from the germline V gene. DNA of the CDR3: TGCAGCGTTGAACCGTTGCAGGGGAGCTCTCTCTATGGCTACACCTTC. It codes for CSVEPLQGSSLYGYTF.

V is TRBV10-3 and J is TRBJ2-7; perhaps TRBD1 as D (6 bases). Per the germline V gene, CDR1 is ENHRY and CDR2 is SYGVKD. Trimming cost V 11 bases and J 3 bases, with 23 bases left between them. There are 15 residues in the CDR3. In DNA, the CDR3 is TGTGCCTCCCAACTTCTCCAGGGGCCCAGCTACGAGCAGTACTTC. Amino acids: CASQLLQGPSYEQYF.

The V and J genes are TRBV30 and TRBJ2-7, with TRBD2 matching over 10 bases. Germline V gives CDR1 GTSNPN, CDR2 SVGIG (reference sequence). The CDR3 loop spans 12 amino acids. The CDR3 spells CALAGGSYEQYF. The CDR3 DNA reads as TGTGCTTTAGCGGGGGGCTCCTACGAGCAGTACTTC.

The J gene is TRBJ2-3, the V gene TRBV5-6, with 9 positions matching TRBD2. CDR3 length: 16 residues. Trimming cost V 2 bases and J 6 bases; bases outside gene matches: 10. CDR1 and CDR2 from the germline V gene are SGHDT and YYEEEE. The CDR3 reads CASSFVRGGAYDTQYF. CDR3 DNA sequence: TGTGCCAGCAGCTTTGTCCGCGGGGGGGCCTATGATACGCAGTATTTT.

This chain joins TRBV5-5 and TRBJ1-1; 9 bases line up with TRBD1. Trimming cost V 6 bases and J 4 bases; bases outside gene matches: 7. The CDR3 runs to 14 residues. Per the germline V gene, CDR1 is SGHKS and CDR2 is YYEKEE (reference sequence). The CDR3, as DNA: TGTGCCAGCACCCACGACAGGGGGTCCACTGAAGCTTTCTTT. It codes for CASTHDRGSTEAFF.

The chain recombines TRBV5-1 with TRBJ1-2; TRBD1 might be the D (6 bases). Germline V gene data show CDR1 as SGHRS and CDR2 as YFSETQ. This CDR3 region has 15 residues. V lost 0 bases to trimming and J lost 5 bases, with 14 bases between them. The CDR3 nucleotides are TGCGCCAGCAGCTTGGAACGGGGTACAGGGTATGGCTACACCTTC. Translated: CASSLERGTGYGYTF. Full variable domain (remainder filled in from reference TRBV5-1 and TRBJ1-2): KAGVTQTPRYLIKTRGQQVTLSCSPISGHRSVSWYQQTPGQGLQFLFEYFSETQRNKGNFPGRFSGRQFSNSRSEMNVSTLELGDSALYLCASSLERGTGYGYTFGSGTRLTVV.

The chain is built from TRBV6-5 and TRBJ2-3, with a weak D call TRBD1 (6 bases). The CDR3 extends over 15 amino acids. V was pared by 2 bases and J by 0 bases, with 9 bases between. Germline values: CDR1 MNHEY, CDR2 SVGAGI. The CDR3 sequence is CASSYRTASTDTQYF. The CDR3 DNA reads TGTGCCAGCAGTTACCGGACAGCTAGCACAGATACGCAGTATTTT.

Notes on this clone: An end of the junction differs from the germline gene, which may be a read error. The chain uses TRBV7-9 and TRBJ1-2; 10 bases agree with TRBD1. Germline V gene sequence: CDR1 SEHNR, CDR2 FQNEAQ (reference sequence). The CDR3 covers 14 residues. CDR3 bases: TGTTCCAGCAGCTTAGGGACAGGGGTCTATGGCTACACCTTC. It yields the protein CSSSLGTGVYGYTF. Looking up the rest from reference TRBV7-9 and TRBJ1-2 gives the full variable domain: DTGVSQNPRHKITKRGQNVTFRCDPISEHNRLYWYRQTLGQGPEFLTYFQNEAQLEKSRLLSDRFSAERPKGSFSTLEIQRTEQGDSAMYLCSSSLGTGVYGYTFGSGTRLTVV.

This clone occurred a few times. This chain links TRBV19 with TRBJ1-1; unclear D gene. CDR3 length equals 11 residues. In germline, CDR1 is LNHDA, CDR2 SQIVND (reference sequence). V shed 10 bases and J shed 4 bases, with 10 bases lying between them. The CDR3 is CATRGGTEAFF. As DNA, the CDR3 is TGTGCCACCCGGGGTGGCACTGAAGCTTTCTTT.

About this clone itself: The junction departs from the called germline gene at one end, perhaps through a read error. The chain recombines TRBV7-9 with TRBJ2-7, with a tentative D call TRBD1 (5 bases). From germline, CDR1 is SEHNR and CDR2 FQNEAQ (reference sequence). The CDR3 length is 13 residues. In DNA form, the CDR3 reads TGTTCCAGCAGCTTCTCCAGGGCCTACGAGCAGTACTTC. It codes for CSSSFSRAYEQYF.